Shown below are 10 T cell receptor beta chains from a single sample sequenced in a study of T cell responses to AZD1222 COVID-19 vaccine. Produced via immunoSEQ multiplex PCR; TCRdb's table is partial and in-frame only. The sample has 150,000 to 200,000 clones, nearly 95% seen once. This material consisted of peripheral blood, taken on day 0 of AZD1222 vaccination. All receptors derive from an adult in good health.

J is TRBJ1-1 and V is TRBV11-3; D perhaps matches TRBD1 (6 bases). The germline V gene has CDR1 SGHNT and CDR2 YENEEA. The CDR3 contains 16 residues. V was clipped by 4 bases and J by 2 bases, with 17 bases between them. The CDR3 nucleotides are TGTGCCAGCAGCTCAGCAGACAGGCTGGTTAACACTGAAGCTTTCTTT. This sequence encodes CASSSADRLVNTEAFF.

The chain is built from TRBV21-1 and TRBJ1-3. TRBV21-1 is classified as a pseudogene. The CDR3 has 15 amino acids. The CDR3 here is CASSKEGRAGNTIYF. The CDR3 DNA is TGTGCCAGCAGCAAAGAGGGCAGAGCTGGAAACACCATATATTTT.

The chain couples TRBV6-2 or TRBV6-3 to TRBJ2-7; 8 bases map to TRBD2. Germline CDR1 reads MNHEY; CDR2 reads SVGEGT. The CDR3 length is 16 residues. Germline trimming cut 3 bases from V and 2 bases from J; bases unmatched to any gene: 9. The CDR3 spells CASSYNRRGAAYEQYF. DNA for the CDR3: TGTGCCAGCAGTTATAATAGGCGGGGGGCCGCCTACGAGCAGTACTTC.

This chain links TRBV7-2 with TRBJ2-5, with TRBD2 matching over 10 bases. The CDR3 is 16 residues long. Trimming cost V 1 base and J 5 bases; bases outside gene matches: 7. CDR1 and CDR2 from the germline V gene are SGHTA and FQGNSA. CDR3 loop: CASSLGLAGVGETQYF. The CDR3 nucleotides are TGTGCCAGCAGCTTAGGGCTAGCGGGAGTTGGTGAGACCCAGTACTTC.

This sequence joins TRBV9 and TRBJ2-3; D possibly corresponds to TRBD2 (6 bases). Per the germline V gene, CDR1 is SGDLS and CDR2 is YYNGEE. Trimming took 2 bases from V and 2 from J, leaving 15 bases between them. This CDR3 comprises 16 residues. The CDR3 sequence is CASSVSSLATTDTQYF. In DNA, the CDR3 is TGTGCCAGCAGCGTTTCCTCACTAGCCACCACAGATACGCAGTATTTT.

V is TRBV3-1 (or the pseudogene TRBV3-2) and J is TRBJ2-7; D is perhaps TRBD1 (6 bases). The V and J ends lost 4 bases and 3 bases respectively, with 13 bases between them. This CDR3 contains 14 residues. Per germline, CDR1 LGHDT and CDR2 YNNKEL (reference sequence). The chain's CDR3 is CASSPPGQIYEQYF. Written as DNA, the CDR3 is TGTGCCAGCAGCCCCCCAGGACAGATCTACGAGCAGTACTTC.

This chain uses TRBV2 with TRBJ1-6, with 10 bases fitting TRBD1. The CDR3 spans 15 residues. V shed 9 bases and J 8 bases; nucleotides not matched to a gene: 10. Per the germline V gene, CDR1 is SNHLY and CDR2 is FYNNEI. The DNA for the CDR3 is TGTGCCAGAGGAACGACAGGGGGCGCTGATTCACCCCTCCACTTT. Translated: CARGTTGGADSPLHF.

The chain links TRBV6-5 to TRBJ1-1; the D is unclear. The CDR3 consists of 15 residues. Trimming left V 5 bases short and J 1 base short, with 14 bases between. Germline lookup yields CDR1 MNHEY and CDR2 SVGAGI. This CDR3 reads CASSSSSDGNTEAFF. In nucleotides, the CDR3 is TGTGCCAGCAGTAGCTCCTCGGACGGGAACACTGAAGCTTTCTTT.

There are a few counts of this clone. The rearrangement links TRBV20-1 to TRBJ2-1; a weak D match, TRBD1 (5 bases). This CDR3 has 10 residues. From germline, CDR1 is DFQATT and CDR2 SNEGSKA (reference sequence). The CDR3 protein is CSAHRNEQFF. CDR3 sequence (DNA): TGCAGCGCTCACAGGAATGAGCAGTTCTTC.

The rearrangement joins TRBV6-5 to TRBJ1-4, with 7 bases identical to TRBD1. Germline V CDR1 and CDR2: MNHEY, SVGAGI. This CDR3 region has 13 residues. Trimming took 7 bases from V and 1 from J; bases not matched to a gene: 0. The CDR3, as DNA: TGTGCCAGCACAGGGGGAACTAATGAAAAACTGTTTTTT. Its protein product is CASTGGTNEKLFF.